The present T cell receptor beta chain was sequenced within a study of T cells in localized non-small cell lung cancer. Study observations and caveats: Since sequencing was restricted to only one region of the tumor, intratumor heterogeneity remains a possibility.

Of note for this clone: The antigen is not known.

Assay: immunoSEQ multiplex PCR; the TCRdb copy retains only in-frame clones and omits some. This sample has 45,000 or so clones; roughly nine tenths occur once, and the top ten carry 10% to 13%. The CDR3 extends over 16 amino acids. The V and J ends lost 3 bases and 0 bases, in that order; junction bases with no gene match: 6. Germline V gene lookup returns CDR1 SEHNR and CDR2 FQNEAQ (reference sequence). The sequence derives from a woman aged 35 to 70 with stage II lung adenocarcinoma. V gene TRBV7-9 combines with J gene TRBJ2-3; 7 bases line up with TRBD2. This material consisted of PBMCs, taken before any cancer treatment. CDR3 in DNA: TGTGCCAGCAGCTTGAGGTCTAGCGGCAGCACAGATACGCAGTATTTT. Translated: CASSLRSSGSTDTQYF.